The entry that follows covers one TCR beta chain sequence. V was trimmed by 5 bases and J by 2 bases, leaving 16 bases between them. CDR1 and CDR2 from the germline V gene are SEHNR and FQNEAQ (reference sequence). This CDR3 is 16 amino acids long. These data are taken from a study of blood T cell repertoires in COVID-19. Overall study: Donors in the United States, Italy and Spain gave samples during acute or convalescent COVID-19.

Authors' methods: Counts of nucleated cells, estimated from reference gene primer amplification, were obtained. This table comes from immunoSEQ multiplex PCR, and its TCRdb copy is limited to in-frame clones, with some not included. V, J and clone size reflect that table, while D and trimming were determined from the DNA. This sample has over 25,000 clones, with roughly 89% found just once. The V and J genes are TRBV7-9 and TRBJ1-3; the D is unclear. The sample was peripheral blood. The TCR sequence derives from a man between 65 and 79 years old with active COVID-19. The CDR3 DNA sequence: TGTGCCAGCAGCCAGCTTCCCGCAGGTCCTGGAAACACCATATATTTT. Protein sequence: CASSQLPAGPGNTIYF.